Below are 32 T cell receptor beta chains sequenced from a single sample in a study of T cell repertoires in cytomegalovirus infection. Antigens of these TCRs are unknown. TCRdb passed the reads through MiXCR, listing each CDR3 protein once. The data hold 95,000 to 150,000 distinct CDR3 sequences, with about 32% observed a single time. Here the sequenced sample was CD8+ T cells from cultured PBMCs, taken from culture after CMV antigen stimulation. The origin of the receptors is a human donor in good health (CMV status not recorded). Some clones in this sample may be carry-over from other donors' samples.

In regard to this clonotype: A much larger clone is a single base away; this may be a read error. The genes are TRBV5-1 and TRBJ1-1, with D hard to call. CDR1 and CDR2 from the germline V gene are SGHRS and YFSETQ. V lost 0 bases, J lost 1 base, and 10 bases lay in between. This CDR3 spans 15 amino acids. CDR3 amino acids: CASSLAEAQNTEAFF. The CDR3 DNA sequence: TGCGCCAGCAGCTTGGCCGAGGCGCAGAACACTGAAGCTTTCTTT.

This clonotype has only one observation. V is TRBV11-2 and J is TRBJ2-1; unclear D gene. In germline, CDR1 is SGHAT, CDR2 FQNNGV. V dropped 0 bases and J dropped 4 bases, with 22 bases sitting between them. This CDR3 comprises 19 residues. DNA for the CDR3: TGTGCCAGCAGCTTAGATTACGGTGTCCCGATTGCCACATACAATGAGCAGTTCTTC. It is translated as CASSLDYGVPIATYNEQFF.

This clonotype was seen only a few times. The V gene is TRBV5-6, the J gene TRBJ1-2, with D possibly matching TRBD1 (6 bases). The CDR3 is 17 amino acids. V lost 2 bases, J lost 3 bases, and 20 bases lay in between. Germline V lookup: CDR1 SGHDT, CDR2 YYEEEE. In DNA form, the CDR3 reads TGTGCCAGCAGCTTACAGGGAATTTCTTTATTGGACTATGGCTACACCTTC. Amino acids: CASSLQGISLLDYGYTF.

This clonotype came up a few times. The gene calls are TRBV12-3 or TRBV12-4 and TRBJ1-1; D remains ambiguous. This CDR3 has 13 amino acids. Between the trimmed V and J ends, which lost 5 bases and 4 bases, there was a span of 11 bases. The CDR3 coding sequence is TGTGCCAGCAGTCCCGGGCACGTCACTGAAGCTTTCTTT. Its translation is CASSPGHVTEAFF.

This clonotype was seen a handful of times. V and J are TRBV6-5 and TRBJ1-1; 7 bases are a match to TRBD1. Trimming at V came to 0 bases and at J to 5 bases, leaving 6 bases not matched to a gene. Germline V gene lookup returns CDR1 MNHEY and CDR2 SVGAGI. The CDR3 runs to 15 residues. The CDR3 loop reads CASSYSFTGATEAFF. CDR3 nucleotide sequence: TGTGCCAGCAGTTACTCGTTCACAGGGGCTACTGAAGCTTTCTTT.

This clonotype occurred a few times. The V gene is TRBV27, the J gene TRBJ1-5; no reliable D call. Germline CDR1 is MNHEY and CDR2 is SMNVEV (reference sequence). The CDR3 has 12 amino acids. V was shortened by 6 bases and J by 4 bases, with 7 bases between the two germline ends. The DNA of the CDR3 is TGTGCCAGCAGGTCTCTAAATCAGCCCCAGCATTTT. Translated: CASRSLNQPQHF.

V and J are TRBV27 and TRBJ1-5, with 7 bases identical to TRBD1. Germline trimming cut 1 base from V and 3 bases from J; bases unmatched to any gene: 3. The CDR3 consists of 15 residues. Germline V lookup: CDR1 MNHEY, CDR2 SMNVEV (reference sequence). The CDR3, as DNA: TGTGCCAGCAGTTTATATACAGGGGTCAATCAGCCCCAGCATTTT. Its translation: CASSLYTGVNQPQHF.

This clonotype came up many times. This chain connects TRBV7-9 to TRBJ2-2, with no clear D. Germline V gene sequence: CDR1 SEHNR, CDR2 FQNEAQ (reference sequence). Trimming took 8 bases from V and 2 from J, leaving 12 bases between them. There are 14 residues in the CDR3. Here the CDR3 reads CASSLTRNTGELFF. In DNA, the CDR3 is TGTGCCAGCTCGTTGACCAGAAACACCGGGGAGCTGTTTTTT. Together with reference TRBV7-9 and TRBJ2-2, the CDR3 gives the full variable domain: DTGVSQNPRHKITKRGQNVTFRCDPISEHNRLYWYRQTLGQGPEFLTYFQNEAQLEKSRLLSDRFSAERPKGSFSTLEIQRTEQGDSAMYLCASSLTRNTGELFFGEGSRLTVL.

This sequence joins TRBV6-2 or TRBV6-3 and TRBJ1-2; the D is unclear. The CDR3 sequence is 13 residues long. Germline values: CDR1 MNHEY, CDR2 SVGEGT. V gave up 6 bases and J gave up 5 bases, with 13 bases separating them. In DNA form, the CDR3 reads TGTGCCAGCAGGATCGGACCGGGTTATGGCTACACCTTC. Protein sequence: CASRIGPGYGYTF.

This clonotype turned up a few times. The rearrangement links TRBV9 to TRBJ2-4, with TRBD2 identical over 11 bases. This CDR3 is built from 14 residues. CDR1 SGDLS and CDR2 YYNGEE come from the germline V gene. Unmatched junction bases numbered 4, after V lost 4 bases and J lost 7 bases. In nucleotides, the CDR3 is TGTGCCAGCAGCCCGGGACTAGCGGACAACATTCAGTACTTC. Residues: CASSPGLADNIQYF.

This chain links TRBV25-1 with TRBJ1-5, with D perhaps matching TRBD1 (6 bases). V lost 5 bases and J lost 5, with 10 bases in between. Germline loops: CDR1 MGHDK, CDR2 SYGVNS. The CDR3 contains 13 residues. The CDR3 nucleotides are TGTGCCAGCAGTAAAGCAGGGGATCAGCCCCAGCATTTT. Protein product: CASSKAGDQPQHF.

This clonotype was picked up many times. The chain joins TRBV12-3 or TRBV12-4 to TRBJ2-1; tentatively, D is TRBD1 (6 bases). V was trimmed by 4 bases and J by 7 bases, leaving 11 bases between them. CDR3 length equals 13 residues. The CDR3 reads CASSSPTGNEQFF. The CDR3 bases are TGTGCCAGCAGTTCGCCTACAGGGAATGAGCAGTTCTTC.

In its sample, this clonotype was seen a few times. This chain links TRBV27 with TRBJ1-6; 10 bases match TRBD1. Trimming cost V 6 bases and J 3 bases; bases outside gene matches: 8. The CDR3 consists of 17 residues. Germline assignment: CDR1 MNHEY and CDR2 SMNVEV (reference sequence). The CDR3 DNA reads as TGTGCCAGCAGCCCACCGGGACAGGGGCTCTATAATTCACCCCTCCACTTT. Its protein product is CASSPPGQGLYNSPLHF.

This clonotype was detected ten times or more. The chain has TRBV7-2 and TRBJ2-7, with TRBD1 matching 7 bases. J was trimmed by 3 bases and V by 4 bases; bases with no gene match: 6. CDR3 length equals 14 residues. Germline CDR1 SGHTA, CDR2 FQGNSA. The CDR3 is CASSSASGGYEQYF. The DNA for the CDR3 is TGTGCCAGCAGCTCGGCATCAGGGGGCTACGAGCAGTACTTC.

This clonotype has a handful of counts. This chain links TRBV11-2 with TRBJ2-1; D perhaps matches TRBD1 (6 bases). Deletions cut 3 bases from V and 0 bases from J, with 18 bases between. In germline, CDR1 is SGHAT, CDR2 FQNNGV. The CDR3 loop spans 18 amino acids. The chain's CDR3 is CASSFVVYDRSSYNEQFF. CDR3 coding DNA: TGTGCCAGCAGCTTCGTCGTATATGACAGGAGCTCCTACAATGAGCAGTTCTTC.

This rearrangement joins TRBV19 to TRBJ2-1; 10 nucleotides line up with TRBD2. V lost 8 bases to trimming and J lost 2 bases; unmatched junction nucleotides: 9. Germline assignment: CDR1 LNHDA and CDR2 SQIVND (reference sequence). The length of the CDR3 is 16 residues. The CDR3 spells CASDQSGGVPYNEQFF. The CDR3 DNA sequence: TGTGCCAGTGACCAGAGCGGGGGGGTACCCTACAATGAGCAGTTCTTC.

The V gene is TRBV5-4, the J gene TRBJ2-3; TRBD2 might be the D (7 bases). Germline CDR1 SGHNT, CDR2 YYREEE (reference sequence). Between the trimmed V and J ends, which lost 4 bases and 0 bases, there was a span of 15 bases. This CDR3 has 16 amino acids. CDR3 in amino acids: CASSGGGGWSTDTQYF. DNA for the CDR3: TGTGCCAGCAGCGGGGGGGGGGGCTGGAGCACAGATACGCAGTATTTT.

The chain combines TRBV19 with TRBJ1-2; 9 bases map to TRBD1. CDR3 length: 11 amino acids. Germline-derived CDR1 and CDR2 are LNHDA and SQIVND (reference sequence). The V gene end was trimmed by 8 bases and the J gene end by 10 bases; junction bases not matched to a gene: 5. CDR3 sequence (DNA): TGTGCCAGTCGCCGGGACAGGGACTACACCTTC. This gives the protein CASRRDRDYTF.

The rearrangement uses TRBV12-3 or TRBV12-4 and TRBJ1-1; TRBD1 matches 8 bases. The length of the CDR3 is 17 residues. V was pared by 6 bases and J by 0 bases, with 12 bases of the junction left unmatched. In DNA form, the CDR3 reads TGTGCCAGCAGCCTATCCCCGGGACAGGTCATGAACACTGAAGCTTTCTTT. Its protein is CASSLSPGQVMNTEAFF.

Here the CDR3 reads CASSEARQGAFGELFF. CDR3 DNA sequence: TGTGCCAGCAGTGAAGCGCGGCAGGGGGCTTTCGGGGAGCTGTTTTTT. The chain carries TRBV2 and TRBJ2-2; TRBD1 matches 8 bases. The CDR3 sequence is 16 residues long. Trimming at V came to 0 bases and at J to 7 bases, leaving 7 bases not matched to a gene. Germline CDR1 is SNHLY and CDR2 is FYNNEI.

This clonotype was observed a few times. The chain has TRBV28 and TRBJ2-5, with D possibly called TRBD1 or TRBD2 (6 bases each). CDR1 and CDR2 from the germline V gene are MDHEN and SYDVKM. This CDR3 contains 13 residues. The CDR3 is CAARQAGRETQYF. Here the CDR3 DNA reads TGTGCTGCGCGACAGGCGGGGAGGGAGACCCAGTACTTC. The variable domain in full, completed from reference TRBV28 and TRBJ2-5, reads DVKVTQSSRYLVKRTGEKVFLECVQDMDHENMFWYRQDPGLGLRLIYFSYDVKMKEKGDIPEGYSVSREKKERFSLILESASTNQTSMYLCAARQAGRETQYFGPGTRLLVL.

This clonotype was detected a few times. The chain joins TRBV7-2 to TRBJ2-7; TRBD2 matches at 8 bases. There are 16 residues in the CDR3. The V segment lost 6 bases and the J segment 3 bases; nucleotides outside the gene matches: 13. Germline lookup yields CDR1 SGHTA and CDR2 FQGNSA. Here the CDR3 reads CASSQLRASGYYEQYF. The CDR3 region has the DNA TGTGCCAGCAGTCAGCTTAGGGCTAGCGGGTACTACGAGCAGTACTTC.

This sequence joins TRBV7-9 and TRBJ1-6; TRBD1 aligns across 7 bases. This CDR3 comprises 18 residues. Germline-derived CDR1 and CDR2 are SEHNR and FQNEAQ (reference sequence). J was trimmed by 6 bases and V by 3 bases; bases with no gene match: 14. As DNA, the CDR3 is TGTGCCAGCAGCTTCGGGACAGCGAATCCCTCAGTTAATTCACCCCTCCACTTT. Amino acids: CASSFGTANPSVNSPLHF.

This clonotype came up many times. J is TRBJ1-2 and V is TRBV6-2 or TRBV6-3; D not resolved. V lost 6 bases and J 6 bases, leaving 14 bases between the germline ends. Germline CDR1 and CDR2: MNHEY and SVGEGT. This CDR3 comprises 13 residues. CDR3 amino acids: CASRLVKSHGYTF. The CDR3 region has the DNA TGTGCCAGCAGATTGGTTAAAAGCCATGGCTACACCTTC.

This clonotype appeared a few times. The rearrangement links TRBV6-5 to TRBJ1-4, with 7 nucleotides matching TRBD1. The CDR3 totals 18 residues. The ends lost 2 bases at V and 8 bases at J; junction bases unmatched: 17. Looked up from germline, CDR1 is MNHEY and CDR2 is SVGAGI. The CDR3 spells CASSYVWAGEGGQEKLFF. CDR3 in DNA: TGTGCCAGCAGTTACGTTTGGGCAGGAGAAGGGGGACAGGAAAAACTGTTTTTT.

The gene calls are TRBV20-1 and TRBJ1-2; maybe TRBD1 (5 bases). CDR3 length: 16 amino acids. Trimming pared 6 bases from V and 3 bases from J, leaving 23 bases between. Germline CDR1 and CDR2: DFQATT and SNEGSKA (reference sequence). CDR3 in amino acids: CSAADLSGDSDYGYTF. The CDR3 DNA reads as TGCAGTGCCGCAGACTTGTCCGGGGACTCAGACTATGGCTACACCTTC.

The chain couples TRBV12-3 or TRBV12-4 to TRBJ2-3, with 13 nucleotides matching TRBD2. The J segment lost 1 base and the V segment lost 5 bases, leaving 0 bases of the junction unmatched. The CDR3 sequence is 15 residues long. The CDR3 DNA reads TGTGCCAGCAGTGGACTAGCGGGGGGCACAGATACGCAGTATTTT. Protein product: CASSGLAGGTDTQYF.

This clonotype was seen only a few times. The chain has TRBV18 and TRBJ2-3; D possibly uses TRBD1 or TRBD2 (5 bases each). In germline, CDR1 is KGHSH, CDR2 LQKENI. V lost 2 bases and J 3 bases, leaving 21 bases between the germline ends. The CDR3 consists of 18 residues. The CDR3 DNA reads as TGTGCCAGCTCACCAGGGACCACGTTTTCTGGGGTGACAGATACGCAGTATTTT. Translation gives CASSPGTTFSGVTDTQYF.

This clonotype was counted at least ten times. The genes are TRBV6-2 or TRBV6-3 and TRBJ2-1; D not certain. This CDR3 is built from 15 residues. Germline assignment: CDR1 MNHEY and CDR2 SVGEGT. Trimming removed 2 bases from V and 1 base from J, with 9 bases in between. The CDR3: CASSYGLESYNEQFF. As DNA, the CDR3 is TGTGCCAGCAGTTACGGGTTGGAGTCCTACAATGAGCAGTTCTTC.

This sequence joins TRBV12-3 or TRBV12-4 and TRBJ1-5, with TRBD1 identical over 10 bases. This CDR3 contains 15 residues. The CDR3, as DNA: TGTGTGACAGGGGGCAGGAGGAAGAGCAATCAGCCCCAGCATTTT. Translated: CVTGGRRKSNQPQHF.

The table lists this clonotype with many counts. This chain connects TRBV29-1 to TRBJ2-1; tentative D call: TRBD1 (5 bases). Looked up from germline, CDR1 is SQVTM and CDR2 is ANQGSEA. V dropped 3 bases and J dropped 0 bases, with 15 bases sitting between them. CDR3 length: 16 amino acids. In DNA form, the CDR3 reads TGCAGCGTTGAGGGGCCCGACAGAGTCTCCTACAATGAGCAGTTCTTC. Translation: CSVEGPDRVSYNEQFF.

The chain employs TRBV6-1 and TRBJ1-1; D may be TRBD1 (6 bases). From germline, CDR1 is MNHNS and CDR2 SASEGT. The CDR3 sequence is 17 residues long. Trimming cost V 1 base and J 3 bases, with 18 bases left between them. The CDR3 loop is CASSEGHEGGRDTEAFF. The DNA of the CDR3 is TGTGCCAGCAGTGAAGGCCACGAGGGGGGCCGGGACACTGAAGCTTTCTTT.